This T cell receptor (beta chain) was profiled in a study of T-cell memory formation after mild COVID-19. Study-level findings and limits: The authors did not confirm SARS-CoV-2 specificity of second-wave clones peaking day 37.

Via MiXCR, TCRdb re-called the 5' RACE reads, giving one row per CDR3 protein. The data contain about 240,000 distinct CDR3 sequences, 7.5% to 10% of them singletons. This clonotype showed up just a few times. Antigen: not known. V lost 4 bases and J lost 4; bases outside the gene matches: 3. The CDR3 sequence is 15 residues long. Germline CDR1 reads MGHRA; CDR2 reads YSYEKL. The chain joins TRBV4-1 to TRBJ2-2, with 10 positions matching TRBD1. The source is a man between 18 and 29 years old who had mild COVID-19 (a few samples of this study predate the infection). Cell type and time point are not known. The sequenced material came from PBMCs or a T cell subset sorted from them (not recorded which). CDR3 nucleotide sequence: TGCGCCAGCAGCCCTAGGACAGGGGGCACCGGGGAGCTGTTTTTT. It is translated as CASSPRTGGTGELFF.